Sequencing of this TCR beta chain was carried out in a study of Graves' ophthalmopathy and Graves' hyperthyroidism. Other autoimmune disease, uncontrolled infection, pregnancy and lactation led to exclusion. Investigators amplified TCR beta CDR3 regions from RNA transcripts. Amplification began with first-round RT-PCR using HTBI primers, then second-round multiplex PCR was performed. TCRdb used MiXCR to reprocess the multiplex PCR reads, holding one entry per CDR3 protein. The profile shows 600,000 to 950,000 distinct CDR3 sequences, roughly two fifths of them singletons. About this clonotype itself: Its specificity is not known.

Findings of the study overall: The model reached 70% to 71% sensitivity and around 74% specificity for predicting ophthalmopathy progression. Among expanded thyroid clonotypes above 0.001 frequency, most also occurred in blood.

The TCR originated in an adult man with Graves' ophthalmopathy. The sample taken for sequencing was peripheral blood.

The CDR3 protein is CSVRETQYF. CDR3 bases: TGCAGCGTCAGGGAGACCCAGTACTTC. J is TRBJ2-5 and V is TRBV29-1; D is uncertain. This CDR3 contains 9 residues. The germline V and J ends were trimmed by 6 bases and 5 bases, with 4 bases remaining between them. From germline, CDR1 is SQVTM and CDR2 ANQGSEA.